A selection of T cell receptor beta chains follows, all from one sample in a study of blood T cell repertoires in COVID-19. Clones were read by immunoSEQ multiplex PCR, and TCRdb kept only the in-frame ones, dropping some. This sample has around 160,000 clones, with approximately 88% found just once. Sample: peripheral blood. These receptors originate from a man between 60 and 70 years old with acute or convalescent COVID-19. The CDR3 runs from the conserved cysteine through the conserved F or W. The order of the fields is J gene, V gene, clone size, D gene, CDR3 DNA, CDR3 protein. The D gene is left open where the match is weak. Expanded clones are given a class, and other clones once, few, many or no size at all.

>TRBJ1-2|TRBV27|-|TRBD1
TGTGCCAGCAGTGGCCTTGGACAGGGGGGTGGCTACACCTTC
CASSGLGQGGGYTF
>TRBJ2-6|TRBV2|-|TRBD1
TGTGCCAGCAGTGGAGACAGGGGGTCTGGGGCCAACGTCCTGACTTTC
CASSGDRGSGANVLTF
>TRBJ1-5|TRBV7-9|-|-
TGTGCCAGCAGCTTAGATGGAGCGGAGAATCAGCCCCAGCATTTT
CASSLDGAENQPQHF
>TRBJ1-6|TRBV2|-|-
TGTGCCAGCCAGACCGGGATACCTCGAAATTCACCCCTCCACTTT
CASQTGIPRNSPLHF
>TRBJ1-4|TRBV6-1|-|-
TGTGCCAGCAGTGAAGAGGCAGGGAGGGGGAGAAGACAAAAACTGTTTTTT
CASSEEAGRGRRQKLFF
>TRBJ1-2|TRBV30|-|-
TGTGCCCGCGACCTCAGGGGTGGTGGCTACACCTTC
CARDLRGGGYTF
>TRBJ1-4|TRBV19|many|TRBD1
TGTGCCAGTAGTTTTCCGGGACAGGGGCTCCCCTTT
CASSFPGQGLPF
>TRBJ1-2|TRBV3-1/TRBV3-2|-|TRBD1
TGTGCCAGCAGCCAACACCAGGGGGCCAGTGGCTACACCTTC
CASSQHQGASGYTF
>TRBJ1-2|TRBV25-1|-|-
TGTGCCAGCAGTGAACGCGGCGGGTTGAGCTATGGCTACACCTTC
CASSERGGLSYGYTF
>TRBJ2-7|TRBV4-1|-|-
TGCGCCAGCAGCCAAGATAGATCGTACTTC
CASSQDRSYF
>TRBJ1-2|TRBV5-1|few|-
TGCGCCAGCAGCCCCGAGTGGGGGGACTATGGCTACACCTTC
CASSPEWGDYGYTF
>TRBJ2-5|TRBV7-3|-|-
TGTGCCAGCAGCTTAAGAGCAGGCGAGACCCAGTACTTC
CASSLRAGETQYF
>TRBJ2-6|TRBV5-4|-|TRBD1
TGTGCCAGCAGCGTTGGGGACAGTGGGGTCCTGACTTTC
CASSVGDSGVLTF
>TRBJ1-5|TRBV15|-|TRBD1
TGTGCCACCAGCAGAGTGAGGACAGGGGGCAATCAGCCCCAGCATTTT
CATSRVRTGGNQPQHF
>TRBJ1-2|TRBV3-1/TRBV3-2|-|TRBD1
TGTGCCAGCAGCCCGCAGGGGGCAAAGTATAACTATGGCTACACCTTC
CASSPQGAKYNYGYTF
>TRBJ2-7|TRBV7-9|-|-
TGTGCCAGCAGTTTCCCCGCGGGTTACGAGCAGTACTTC
CASSFPAGYEQYF
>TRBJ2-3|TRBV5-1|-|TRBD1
TGCGCCAGCAGCTTGGGACAGGGGGCGTCAGATACGCAGTATTTT
CASSLGQGASDTQYF
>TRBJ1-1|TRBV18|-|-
TGTGCCAGCTCACCACGGCAGGGCGACACTGAAGCTTTCTTT
CASSPRQGDTEAFF
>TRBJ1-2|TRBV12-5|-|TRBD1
TGTGCTAGTGGTTTGGTAATACCGCCGGGACAGCCCGTTACTGACTATGGCTACACCTTC
CASGLVIPPGQPVTDYGYTF
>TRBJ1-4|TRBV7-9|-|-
TGTGCCAGCAGCTTAGTTACCAGGGAGGATGAAAAACTGTTTTTT
CASSLVTREDEKLFF
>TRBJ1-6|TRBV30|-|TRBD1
TGTGCCTGGAGTGTCCCGGGACAGGGGGCAAGGTCACCCCTCCACTTT
CAWSVPGQGARSPLHF